What follows are 25 T cell receptor beta chains derived from one specimen sequenced in a study of blood T cell repertoires in COVID-19 (dated by TCRdb to 2020 to 2021). Library generation was performed with the immunoSEQ multiplex PCR assay. TCRdb took over this immuneACCESS table, retaining in-frame rearrangements with V and J assigned. Such tables are incomplete; in checked studies, under half of the missing clones stem from an unresolved V gene, and the remainder is unexplained. Recorded for this sample are about 170,000 clones; around three quarters of them occurred a single time. The ten largest make up around 17% of the sample. The sample consisted of PBMCs or T cells enriched from blood (not recorded which). The receptors were gathered from a woman aged 70-85 years in a cohort exposed to, infected with or recovered from COVID-19 (not recorded which).

This chain uses TRBV5-6 with TRBJ1-1; the D gene is possibly TRBD1 (5 bases). V was shortened by 0 bases and J by 9 bases, with 27 bases between the two germline ends. CDR3 size: 18 residues. Germline V CDR1 and CDR2: SGHDT, YYEEEE. The CDR3 DNA is TGTGCCAGCAGCTTGGAATTGGATAGAGGCGCAGGGTACCGGCAAGCTTTCTTT. It translates to CASSLELDRGAGYRQAFF.

This chain connects TRBV24-1 to TRBJ1-5; D is perhaps TRBD1 (6 bases). The V end lost 2 bases, the J end lost 7 bases, and 17 bases lay between the germline ends. The V gene's germline CDR1 is KGHDR and CDR2 SFDVKD. The CDR3 sequence is 16 residues long. In DNA, the CDR3 is TGTGCCACCAGTGATTCGGGGGGGGCTGGCAGACAGCCCCAGCATTTT. This sequence encodes CATSDSGGAGRQPQHF.

V gene TRBV18 combines with J gene TRBJ2-3; TRBD2 aligns across 7 bases. Germline V gives CDR1 KGHSH, CDR2 LQKENI. The CDR3 consists of 15 residues. The V segment lost 3 bases and the J segment 0 bases; nucleotides outside the gene matches: 3. This CDR3 is CASSPLADSTDTQYF. CDR3 in DNA: TGTGCCAGCTCACCGCTAGCGGATAGCACAGATACGCAGTATTTT.

The CDR3 coding sequence is TGTGCCACCAGCAGTCTGGGGACAGCCGGATCCTACGAGCAGTACTTC. Its protein product is CATSSLGTAGSYEQYF. The chain uses TRBV15 and TRBJ2-7; 7 bases align to TRBD1. The ends lost 3 bases at V and 1 base at J; junction bases unmatched: 9. Germline V gene lookup returns CDR1 LNHNV and CDR2 YYDKDF (reference sequence). The CDR3 loop spans 16 amino acids.

A few counts support this clone. The chain combines TRBV27 with TRBJ1-1; 8 positions agree with TRBD1. V gave up 5 bases and J gave up 1 base; unmatched junction bases: 21. Germline loops: CDR1 MNHEY, CDR2 SMNVEV (reference sequence). This CDR3 spans 20 amino acids. CDR3 residues: CASSLHPPGQVLGSNTEAFF. CDR3 coding DNA: TGTGCCAGCAGTCTACATCCACCGGGACAGGTTCTCGGCTCGAACACTGAAGCTTTCTTT.

The chain links TRBV3-1 (or the pseudogene TRBV3-2) to TRBJ1-1; D is undetermined. The germline V and J ends were trimmed by 4 bases and 5 bases, with 11 bases remaining between them. In germline, CDR1 is LGHDT, CDR2 YNNKEL (reference sequence). The CDR3 totals 13 residues. The CDR3 loop is CASSPRGRTEAFF. CDR3 DNA: TGTGCCAGCAGCCCCCGCGGGAGGACTGAAGCTTTCTTT.

The chain joins TRBV28 to TRBJ2-7; TRBD2 agrees at 10 bases. The CDR3 is 15 residues long. The V segment lost 5 bases and the J segment 7 bases; nucleotides outside the gene matches: 11. CDR1 is MDHEN and CDR2 is SYDVKM in the germline V gene. As DNA, the CDR3 is TGTGCCAGCAGTCGCCCAGCTAGCGGGAGAAAGGAGCAGTACTTC. Residues: CASSRPASGRKEQYF.

This clone was observed once. The CDR3 here is CASGGGATNEKLFF. The CDR3, as DNA: TGTGCCAGCGGGGGTGGAGCAACTAATGAAAAACTGTTTTTT. This rearrangement joins TRBV19 to TRBJ1-4, with D perhaps matching TRBD1 (5 bases). CDR1 and CDR2 from the germline V gene are LNHDA and SQIVND (reference sequence). Trimming pared 9 bases from V and 0 bases from J, leaving 11 bases between. CDR3 length equals 14 residues.

The chain uses TRBV20-1 and TRBJ1-2; D is uncertain. The CDR3 sequence is 11 residues long. Germline V gives CDR1 DFQATT, CDR2 SNEGSKA (reference sequence). Trimming took off 6 bases at V and 5 bases at J, with 10 bases between the two ends. The CDR3 sequence is CSAGESYGYTF. The CDR3 DNA is TGCAGTGCGGGAGAATCTTATGGCTACACCTTC.

This clone was seen a handful of times. The chain carries TRBV28 and TRBJ2-7; TRBD2 agrees at 10 bases. CDR3 length: 17 residues. The V and J ends lost 6 bases and 0 bases, in that order; junction bases with no gene match: 11. Germline CDR1 and CDR2: MDHEN and SYDVKM. CDR3 sequence (DNA): TGTGCCAGCAGGCAGACTAGCGGGCACGGTAGCTCCTACGAGCAGTACTTC. Amino acids: CASRQTSGHGSSYEQYF.

The chain recombines TRBV24-1 with TRBJ2-1; possibly TRBD2 for D (5 bases). The V gene lost 1 base and the J gene lost 6 bases, with 9 bases spanning the gap. The CDR3 is 14 residues long. The germline CDR1 and CDR2 sequences are KGHDR and SFDVKD. CDR3 nucleotides: TGTGCCACCAGTGATTTATTCGAGGGCAATGAGCAGTTCTTC. Its translation: CATSDLFEGNEQFF.

CDR3 DNA sequence: TGTGCCAGCAGCCAAGGCGGTTCTAGTACTTACGAGCAGTACTTC. It is translated as CASSQGGSSTYEQYF. The chain couples TRBV4-2 to TRBJ2-7; unclear D gene. The CDR3 is 15 residues long. Trimming left V 1 base short and J 4 bases short, with 14 bases between. Germline CDR1 and CDR2: LGHNA and YNFKEQ.

This clone was recorded once. The V call is TRBV21-1, the J call TRBJ2-7; the DNA was not compared with TRBD2, the D call given in the table. TRBV21-1 is listed as a pseudogene. This CDR3 contains 17 residues. CDR3 protein: CASSKAVGLAGSNEQYF. The CDR3 coding sequence is TGTGCCAGCAGCAAAGCAGTTGGACTAGCGGGAAGCAACGAGCAGTACTTC.

The rearrangement uses TRBV2 and TRBJ2-1; 9 bases are shared with TRBD2. V trimming: 4 bases; J trimming: 9 bases; junction bases outside the gene matches: 10. The CDR3 runs 15 residues. Germline values: CDR1 SNHLY, CDR2 FYNNEI. CDR3 bases: TGTGCCAGCAGTGTTTTAGCGGGGGTTTTCGCTGAGCAGTTCTTC. This codes for CASSVLAGVFAEQFF.

A word on this clone: This CDR3 fails to terminate in the conserved phenylalanine or tryptophan, so it likely reflects a read error. The limits of the CDR3 on the DNA are not certain, so only TCRdb's listed CDR3 is given. J is TRBJ1-4 and V is TRBV28; TRBD1, the table's D call, lacks a check against the DNA. The length of the CDR3 is 13 amino acids, counting both ends. Germline CDR1 is MDHEN and CDR2 is SYDVKM. CDR3: CASSSGQGDSHFI.

This clone was seen once. The chain couples TRBV7-2 to TRBJ1-2; 8 nucleotides match TRBD1. The V segment lost 4 bases and the J segment 4 bases; nucleotides outside the gene matches: 8. The length of the CDR3 is 15 residues. CDR1 is SGHTA, CDR2 FQGNSA, per germline. As DNA, the CDR3 is TGTGCCAGCAGCTCCACCCCGGGACAGGTCTATGGCTACACCTTC. Protein sequence: CASSSTPGQVYGYTF.

The V gene is TRBV28, the J gene TRBJ2-1; 9 nucleotides align to TRBD2. CDR1 and CDR2 (germline): MDHEN, SYDVKM. The CDR3 has 15 residues. After removal of 3 bases from V and 9 bases from J, the junction contained 9 bases not matched to a gene. The CDR3, as DNA: TGTGCCAGCAGTTTTAGGCGGGAGGGCCATGGTGAGCAGTTCTTC. As protein: CASSFRREGHGEQFF. The variable domain in full, completed from reference TRBV28 and TRBJ2-1, reads DVKVTQSSRYLVKRTGEKVFLECVQDMDHENMFWYRQDPGLGLRLIYFSYDVKMKEKGDIPEGYSVSREKKERFSLILESASTNQTSMYLCASSFRREGHGEQFFGPGTRLTVL.

This chain connects TRBV27 to TRBJ1-5; 9 bases map to TRBD1. V gave up 6 bases and J gave up 4 bases; unmatched junction bases: 7. Looked up from germline, CDR1 is MNHEY and CDR2 is SMNVEV (reference sequence). The CDR3 is 15 amino acids. The CDR3 loop is CASSPDRGPNQPQHF. Here the CDR3 DNA reads TGTGCCAGCAGCCCGGACAGGGGCCCAAATCAGCCCCAGCATTTT.

J is TRBJ2-1 and V is TRBV7-9; TRBD2 matches at 7 bases. Trimming cost V 2 bases and J 5 bases; bases outside gene matches: 6. This CDR3 spans 15 amino acids. Germline CDR1 and CDR2: SEHNR and FQNEAQ (reference sequence). CDR3 in amino acids: CASSLWAAGNNEQFF. The CDR3, as DNA: TGTGCCAGCAGCTTATGGGCAGCGGGAAACAATGAGCAGTTCTTC.

The rearrangement uses TRBV9 and TRBJ2-2; no clear D. CDR3 length: 14 residues. Deletions cut 1 base from V and 5 bases from J, with 9 bases between. Germline V gives CDR1 SGDLS, CDR2 YYNGEE. The CDR3 loop reads CASSVNALTGELFF. CDR3 DNA sequence: TGTGCCAGCAGCGTAAACGCGCTGACCGGGGAGCTGTTTTTT.

The chain employs TRBV10-2 and TRBJ2-7; no definite D call. This CDR3 comprises 14 residues. Germline CDR1 WSHSY, CDR2 SAAADI. V shed 7 bases and J shed 1 base, with 14 bases lying between them. CDR3 sequence (DNA): TGCGCCAGCATTGAAGCGTCGGGTTCCTACGAGCAGTACTTC. As protein: CASIEASGSYEQYF.

The gene calls are TRBV28 and TRBJ1-2, with 8 nucleotides matching TRBD1. After removal of 6 bases from V and 3 bases from J, the junction contained 3 bases not matched to a gene. The CDR3 has 13 amino acids. CDR1 is MDHEN and CDR2 is SYDVKM in the germline V gene. CDR3 DNA sequence: TGTGCCAGCAGCATGGGACAGGACTATGGCTACACCTTC. It translates to CASSMGQDYGYTF.

The J gene is TRBJ1-3, the V gene TRBV9; D gene unclear. The ends were cut back, 1 base at V and 2 bases at J, with 7 bases in the middle. Germline V lookup: CDR1 SGDLS, CDR2 YYNGEE. This CDR3 spans 14 amino acids. DNA for the CDR3: TGTGCCAGCAGCGTATCGAGAACTGGAAACACCATATATTTT. Translated: CASSVSRTGNTIYF.

This clone appeared a few times. The chain carries TRBV28 and TRBJ2-7, with 7 bases identical to TRBD1. V shed 5 bases, J shed 5 bases, and the junction held 21 bases outside the gene matches. The CDR3 contains 18 residues. Germline CDR1 and CDR2: MDHEN and SYDVKM. The CDR3 nucleotides read TGTGCCAGCAGTCCCCCAAAGTTCCGGACAGGAGCACTCCACGAGCAGTACTTC. It translates to CASSPPKFRTGALHEQYF.

This clone has a handful of counts. The rearrangement links TRBV7-2 to TRBJ2-5, with 10 positions matching TRBD2. The junction had 7 bases not matched to a gene; V was cut back by 5 bases and J by 7 bases. The CDR3 is 14 residues long. Per germline, CDR1 SGHTA and CDR2 FQGNSA. CDR3 DNA sequence: TGTGCCAGCAGCCGGACTAGCGGAGCCCGGACCCAGTACTTC. It specifies CASSRTSGARTQYF.